One T cell receptor (beta chain) is described in this entry. The source of the sample is a study of blood T cell repertoires in COVID-19. Study at large: Collection of acute and convalescent COVID-19 samples took place in the United States, Italy and Spain.

Germline lookup yields CDR1 LNHDA and CDR2 SQIVND (reference sequence). The CDR3 extends over 15 amino acids. The V segment lost 6 bases and the J segment 2 bases; nucleotides outside the gene matches: 6. The method was immunoSEQ multiplex PCR; TCRdb's version includes in-frame clones alone and lacks a portion of them. The data hold approximately 97,000 clones, with 85% to 90% observed a single time. Sequenced sample: peripheral blood. The V call is TRBV19, the J call TRBJ2-7; 11 bases align to TRBD2. The sequence derives from a man aged 50 or older with active or convalescent COVID-19. CDR3 in DNA: TGTGCCAGTAGCCTCACTAGCGGGGGCCCCTACGAGCAGTACTTC. Protein sequence: CASSLTSGGPYEQYF.